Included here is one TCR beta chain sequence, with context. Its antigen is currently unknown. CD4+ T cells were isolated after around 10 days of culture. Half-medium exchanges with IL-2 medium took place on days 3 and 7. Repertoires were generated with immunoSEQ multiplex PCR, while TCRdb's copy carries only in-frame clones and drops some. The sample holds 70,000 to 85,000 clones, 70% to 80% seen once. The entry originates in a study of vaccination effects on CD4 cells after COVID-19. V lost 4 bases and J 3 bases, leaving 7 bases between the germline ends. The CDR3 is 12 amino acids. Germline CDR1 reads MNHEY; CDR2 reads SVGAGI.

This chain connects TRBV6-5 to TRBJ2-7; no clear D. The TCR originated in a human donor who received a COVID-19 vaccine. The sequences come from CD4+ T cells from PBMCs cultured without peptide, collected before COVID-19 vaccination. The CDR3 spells CASSLGFYEQYV. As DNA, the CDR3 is TGTGCCAGCAGTTTAGGGTTCTACGAGCAGTACGTC.